This T cell receptor (beta chain) was identified in a study of shared clonotypes between healthy human individuals. Whole-study findings and limits: Estimated clonotype richness was generally higher in naive than memory subsets. Sharing across four donors was seen in 4% to 5.5% of naive CD4 clonotypes. It was the few donors that limited the genetic and exposure-history diversity represented.

Sequencing was at deep level. TCRdb's table, derived via immunoSEQ multiplex PCR, lists solely in-frame clones and lacks some. The sample has 2 million to 2.5 million clones, roughly 93% seen once. Concerning this clone: Its antigen is unknown.

CDR1 and CDR2 from the germline V gene are SGHTA and FQGTGA. Unmatched junction bases numbered 6, after V lost 6 bases and J lost 5 bases. The CDR3 spans 13 residues. The TCR originated in a man younger than 30 in good health. Some clones in this sample may be carry-over from other donors' samples. The V gene is TRBV7-3, the J gene TRBJ2-5; 7 bases agree with TRBD2. Sequencing was done on a sample of naive CD4+ T cells from PBMCs. Noted subset: CD45RA+ positively selected. The CDR3 loop is CASSPTSVETQYF. CDR3 coding DNA: TGTGCCAGCAGTCCCACTAGCGTGGAGACCCAGTACTTC.